A single sample is the source of the 2 T cell receptor beta chains below, sequenced in a study of T cells after yellow fever vaccination (dated by TCRdb to between 2018 and 2020). The library was made by 5' RACE. Instrument on record: Illumina NovaSeq 6000. Using fastp trimming at Q25 and MiXCR clonotype assembly, TCRdb reanalyzed the public sequencing data and kept in-frame beta chains. Each CDR3 protein appears once, grouped with its most common genes and DNA. Counted in this sample were roughly 320,000 distinct CDR3 sequences; approximately 11% of them appeared once. The top ten hold approximately 3.3% of the sample. Per the publication, the treatment or condition label means: live attenuated yellow fever vaccine strain. The sequencing used CD4+ T cells sorted from PBMCs, collected 45 days after the yellow fever booster vaccination. The receptors originated from a man aged 18 to 29 who received the YFV17D yellow fever vaccine.

This chain uses TRBV20-1 with TRBJ2-3, with D perhaps TRBD1 or TRBD2 (5 bases each). Germline lookup yields CDR1 DFQATT and CDR2 SNEGSKA (reference sequence). Trimming pared 1 base from V and 2 bases from J, leaving 13 bases between. CDR3 size: 15 residues. The CDR3, as DNA: TGCAGTGCTAGAGGTCTCGACGGGGCCACAGATACGCAGTATTTT. Protein product: CSARGLDGATDTQYF.

The chain joins TRBV5-1 to TRBJ1-4; no firm D call. CDR3 length: 15 amino acids. From germline, CDR1 is SGHRS and CDR2 YFSETQ. V dropped 0 bases and J dropped 3 bases, with 9 bases sitting between them. The CDR3 sequence: CASSLAGLPNEKLFF. CDR3 coding DNA: TGCGCCAGCAGCTTGGCCGGGTTGCCTAATGAAAAACTGTTTTTT.